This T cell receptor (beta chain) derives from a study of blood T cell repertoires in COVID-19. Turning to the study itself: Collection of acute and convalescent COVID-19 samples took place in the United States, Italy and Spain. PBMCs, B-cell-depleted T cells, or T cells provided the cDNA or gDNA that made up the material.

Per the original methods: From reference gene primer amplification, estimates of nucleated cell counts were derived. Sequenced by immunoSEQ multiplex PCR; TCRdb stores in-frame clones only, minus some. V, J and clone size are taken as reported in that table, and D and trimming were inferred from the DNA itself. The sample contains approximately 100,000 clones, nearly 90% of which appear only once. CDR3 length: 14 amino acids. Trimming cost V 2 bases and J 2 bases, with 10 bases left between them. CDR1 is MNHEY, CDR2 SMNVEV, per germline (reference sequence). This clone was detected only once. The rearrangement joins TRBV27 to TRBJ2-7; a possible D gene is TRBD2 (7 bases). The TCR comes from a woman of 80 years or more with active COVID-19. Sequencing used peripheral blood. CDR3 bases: TGTGCCAGCAGTTTACGGGGGGCCCCCTACGAGCAGTACTTC. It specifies CASSLRGAPYEQYF.